This T cell receptor beta chain appears in the sequencing data of a study of cytomegalovirus exposure and HLA in healthy donors (dated by TCRdb to 2016 to 2017). Regarding the research as a whole: An earlier analysis of approximately 640 of the donors reported approximately 300 Gb of sequence data and roughly 100 million unique TCR beta sequences from 150 million to 200 million T cells. Across 398 genotyped donors of the cohort, an average of approximately 220,000 unique TCR beta nucleotide sequences per donor were sequenced, and roughly a sixth of those sequences were non-productive. Typing coverage varied by locus: 629-630 donors for A, B, C, DRB1 and DQB1; under 550 for DQA1; 606 for DPA1; under 490 for DPB1. To decide whether each TCR beta V gene segment behaved as functional or pseudogenic, an earlier analysis of some 600 of the donors relied on high-throughput TCR beta sequencing. Among the roughly 400 genotyped donors, around 81% belonged to the genetic ancestry cluster associated with self-reported Caucasian donors. All discovery cohort repertoires had been generated using a single sequencing platform. Along with the roughly 710-subject first cohort, a separate validation cohort of 120 different subjects was used. The study aimed to test whether cataloging public T cell receptors could reveal signatures of past pathogen exposure. Around 320 gigabases of sequencing data and some 85 million unique TCR sequences were included in an early release covering roughly 600 HLA-typed donors. Genome-wide SNP genotypes for about three fifths of the roughly 700 donors were used in a later genetic analysis, which treated that subset as a discovery cohort. To study patterns of TCR occurrence, a later analysis re-analyzed previously published TCR beta repertoires from more than 550 donors and added high-resolution HLA genotyping. The study used immunosequencing to profile the T cell repertoires of 600 to 850 subjects and linked those repertoires to cytomegalovirus serostatus. High-throughput TCR immunosequencing, statistical association of individual TCRs with disease status, and machine learning were combined to predict cytomegalovirus infection status. Rather than drawing on any new phenotypic data, the later analysis identified candidate immune exposures from TCR beta sequences and the way those sequences occurred across donors. Because of strong linkage in the cohort, roughly five DR-DQ haplotypes were treated as single units for association and clustering. Class I and class II HLA loci were covered by the typing at four-digit resolution. Donor age, sex, ethnicity and CMV serostatus were compiled together with the repertoire data. On the study overall, not on this receptor specifically: Roughly uniform sequencing depth across donors was assumed in presence/absence analyses, although this assumption may not hold. A further reported finding was that TCR beta sequences accurately predicted the HLA-A and HLA-B alleles for most subjects in the first cohort. According to a later analysis, most CMV-associated TCR beta chains appeared to be HLA-restricted, and the HLA associations seemed to be driven largely by CMV exposure. The classifier was reported to diagnose cytomegalovirus status with high specificity and sensitivity in both the original and validation cohorts. In a later analysis, 16,951 TCR beta sequences were associated with specific HLA alleles at a false discovery rate of 0.05. In vitro tests confirmed that a few of the cytomegalovirus-associated TCR beta chains recognize cytomegalovirus antigens. V-gene and J-gene trimming of TCR beta chains was associated with a missense DCLRE1C variant in a later genetic analysis, and the association was replicated in an independent cohort. In an earlier analysis of a few hundred of the donors, most TCR beta V segments were observed in productive rearrangements about 90% or about 30% of the time, broadly matching IMGT annotations. A group of highly shared sequence variants was considered likely to be a technical artifact of the sequencing pipeline. In a later genetic analysis, fewer N-insertions in productive TCRs were reported among donors in an Asian-associated ancestry cluster than the approximately 630-donor mean. A total of 150 to 200 TCR beta chains were listed by the study as associated with cytomegalovirus. Assigning TCR associations to individual alleles was difficult when HLA alleles, especially DR and DQ, strongly co-occurred. HLA typing was unavailable for some donors at each locus, so association tests used only the typed subset. For the cohort, immune exposure information was limited to CMV serostatus. Because counts were too low, roughly 16 rarely observed V segments, including chromosome 9 orphons, were left out of the earlier analysis of a few hundred of the donors. It was suggested by the authors that the approach could potentially be generalized to other disease states and immunological phenotypes. A later analysis found that HLA-associated TCR beta chains were more clonally expanded and had lower generation probabilities than equally common non-associated chains. In this cohort, only TCR beta chains were sequenced, and detectable features were limited by the absence of alpha or paired-chain data. A later analysis found that TCR association rates varied across HLA loci, with DRB1 alleles showing the most associated TCRs and HLA-C alleles the fewest. Correlated functional status among segregating V segments might be attributable to linkage disequilibrium, but an unknown experimental factor could not be ruled out. Several of the top co-occurrence clusters appeared to be linked to parvovirus B19, influenza, CMV and Epstein-Barr virus, according to a later analysis. While some public TCRs were present in many individuals, most TCR sequences turned up only very rarely across donors.

The cohort was made up of hundreds of healthy bone marrow donors. All cohort members were sampled while nominally healthy, although unrecorded immune exposures were likely present. The donor tested CMV seropositive, placing the donor among the 289 seropositive members of the cohort. A peripheral blood sample was collected from each donor, and TCR beta sequencing was performed on peripheral blood mononuclear cells. Genomic DNA was extracted from the blood cell samples with the Qiagen DNeasy Blood Extraction Kit. Receptor libraries were prepared by the immunoSEQ multiplex PCR assay. For the multiplex PCR, a mixture combining 60 forward primers for TCR Vbeta segments and 13 reverse primers for TCR Jbeta segments was used. The CDR3 region of rearranged TCR beta genes was amplified from genomic DNA with a multiplex PCR assay. The Illumina HiSeq System was used to sequence the amplified TCR beta libraries as 87-base-pair reads. The paper's processing steps were these. A later analysis counted 65 million to 90 million unique TCR beta chains across the 500 to 850 repertoires, and some 11 million of these chains were shared by at least two donors. A nearest-neighbor algorithm error-corrected the raw reads and collapsed the reads into unique sequences, merging closely related sequences to remove PCR and sequencing errors. V, D and J gene segments were assigned by aligning CDR3 sequences to IMGT reference sequences. For a sequence to be retained, a match of at least six nucleotides to both a V gene segment and a J gene segment was required. A rearrangement was called productive if the CDR3 had no stop codons and remained in frame with V and J, and every other rearrangement was called non-productive. Following IMGT convention, CDR3 was defined as the stretch from the second conserved V-encoded cysteine to the conserved J-encoded phenylalanine. Sequences without an unambiguous match to a single V gene segment were excluded from the earlier analysis of several hundred of the donors. In an earlier analysis of roughly 500 of the donors, V segments were called functional above 56.7% productive rearrangements and were called segregating when the between-donor standard deviation exceeded 5%. A statistical classification framework was developed to diagnose cytomegalovirus status using the catalog of TCR beta chain sequences. A later analysis assigned V and J genes by comparing TCR nucleotide sequences with IMGT/GENE-DB human TR gene sequences. A later analysis assigned CDR3 sequences and most-parsimonious VDJ recombination scenarios with the TCRdist pipeline. In a later analysis, each TCR beta chain was defined by its CDR3 amino acid sequence together with its V-gene family, and reads lacking a unique V-gene family were excluded. As a way to deal with suspected cross-contamination and a sequencing artifact, a later analysis dropped under 600 nucleotide sequences that were highly shared and had low generation probability. A later analysis calculated a clonal expansion index for each public chain from normalized within-repertoire ranks of inferred template counts. A later analysis computed generation probabilities with a VDJ recombination model fitted to out-of-frame rearrangements, and checked the results against IGoR. In a later analysis, TCR-TCR, TCR-HLA and TCR-CMV co-occurrence was scored with hypergeometric tests, and a repertoire-size bias correction was applied to TCR pairs. False discovery rates were estimated in a later analysis by permuting HLA or CMV assignments 20 times. A later analysis grouped co-occurring TCRs with DBSCAN, adding TCRdist sequence similarity when clustering within HLA-allele-positive subsets. Repertoires with fewer than 30,000 or more than 120,000 public chains, plus five repertoires with anomalous nucleotide sharing, were excluded from co-occurrence clustering. In TCRdb, the immuneACCESS table is reduced to in-frame sequences with V and J assigned. These tables do not hold every clone; where another copy was compared, an unresolved V gene accounts for under half, and the others remain unexplained. That table is the source of V, J and clone size, and D and trimming were worked out from the DNA. The sample profile shows under 150,000 clones; 70% to 85% of them were found once. 1.4% of the sample is taken by the ten largest.

This clone appeared once. Its recognized antigen is unknown. No base quality information exists; no much larger clone differs at one position. The sequence was obtained from a young man in good health and CMV-seropositive. Sequences were obtained from PBMCs.

The CDR3 protein is CASKVAGDYNEQFF. The nucleotide sequence is given as TGTGCCAGCAAGGTGGCGGGAGACTACAATGAGCAGTTCTTC. The sequence links TRBV28 to TRBJ2-1, and 7 bases in between align with TRBD2. The CDR3 sequence holds 14 residues, the cysteine and phenylalanine included. Only the CDR3 part of the read is kept: 42 bases, read in frame from the first base. CDR1 and CDR2 were assigned from the germline V gene as MDHEN and SYDVKM. The germline V and J ends show losses of 7 bases and 3 bases respectively, and no gene match explains 6 bases of the junction.